The 10 T cell receptor beta chains given below trace back to one sample, sequenced in a study of blood T cell repertoires in COVID-19. Clones were sequenced by immunoSEQ multiplex PCR, and TCRdb holds only the in-frame ones, with some missing. The data contain around 200,000 clones, around 85% of them singletons. Material for sequencing was peripheral blood. The receptors here all came from a man aged 55-75 years with acute or convalescent COVID-19.

Note on this clone: In the same sample, other DNA sequences code for this CDR3. The chain joins TRBV7-3 to TRBJ2-1; 12 nucleotides agree with TRBD2. This CDR3 spans 14 amino acids. CDR1 SGHTA and CDR2 FQGTGA come from the germline V gene. V lost 2 bases, J lost 9 bases, and 2 bases stayed unmatched. Here the CDR3 DNA reads TGTGCCAGCAGCTTACTAGCGGGAGGGCGTGAGCAGTTCTTC. It encodes CASSLLAGGREQFF.

Comments on this clone: One end of the junction varies from germline; a read error may be responsible. J is TRBJ2-5 and V is TRBV7-9; 8 nucleotides align to TRBD1. There are 17 residues in the CDR3. Germline V gene sequence: CDR1 SEHNR, CDR2 FQNEAQ (reference sequence). The DNA of the CDR3 is TGTGCCAGCAGCGGCCGGACAGGGATTAAGTACCAGGAGACCCAGTACTTC. Residues: CASSGRTGIKYQETQYF.

This chain joins TRBV7-8 and TRBJ1-1, with unresolved D. The CDR3 has 14 residues. From germline, CDR1 is SGHVS and CDR2 FQNEAQ. V gave up 1 base and J gave up 1 base, with 7 bases separating them. CDR3 nucleotides: TGTGCCAGCAGCTTAGGCCGCGGGAACACTGAAGCTTTCTTT. Translating gives CASSLGRGNTEAFF.

This rearrangement joins TRBV28 to TRBJ2-2; 10 bases fit TRBD2. With V trimmed by 5 bases and J by 4 bases, 4 bases remained unmatched. This CDR3 is 15 amino acids long. CDR1 is MDHEN and CDR2 is SYDVKM in the germline V gene. In nucleotides, the CDR3 is TGTGCCAGCAGTCTAGCGGGAGCCGGCACCGGGGAGCTGTTTTTT. It codes for CASSLAGAGTGELFF.

This clone appeared a single time. The chain has TRBV7-3 and TRBJ2-7; TRBD2 agrees at 8 bases. The germline CDR1 and CDR2 sequences are SGHTA and FQGTGA. The CDR3 sequence is 15 residues long. Trimming cost V 2 bases and J 0 bases; bases outside gene matches: 3. CDR3 nucleotides: TGTGCCAGCAGCTTACAGCGGGGGCCCTCCTACGAGCAGTACTTC. Translated: CASSLQRGPSYEQYF. The variable domain in full, with the rest retrieved from reference TRBV7-3 and TRBJ2-7, is GAGVSQTPSNKVTEKGKYVELRCDPISGHTALYWYRQSLGQGPEFLIYFQGTGAADDSGLPNDRFFAVRPEGSVSTLKIQRTERGDSAVYLCASSLQRGPSYEQYFGPGTRLTVT.

The chain recombines TRBV6-1 with TRBJ2-7, with 9 bases aligning to TRBD1. V was clipped by 3 bases and J by 5 bases; unmatched bases: 8. The CDR3 is 15 amino acids. The germline V gene encodes CDR1 MNHNS and CDR2 SASEGT. The CDR3 DNA is TGTGCCAGCAGTGAGAACAGGGGGCCGGGCCACGAGCAGTACTTC. Protein sequence: CASSENRGPGHEQYF.

The DNA for the CDR3 is TGTGCCAGCAGCGTGATGTTAAGCGCAAATGAGCAGTTCTTC. This sequence encodes CASSVMLSANEQFF. The V call is TRBV7-2, the J call TRBJ2-1; D gene unclear. V lost 5 bases to trimming and J lost 7 bases, with 15 bases between them. The CDR3 loop spans 14 amino acids. The germline V gene has CDR1 SGHTA and CDR2 FQGNSA.

This rearrangement joins TRBV5-6 to TRBJ2-2, with 14 nucleotides matching TRBD2. CDR1 and CDR2 from the germline V gene are SGHDT and YYEEEE. Trimming at V came to 2 bases and at J to 6 bases, leaving 6 bases not matched to a gene. This CDR3 comprises 17 residues. CDR3 amino acids: CASSFGTSGSFAGELFF. The CDR3 DNA sequence: TGTGCCAGCAGCTTCGGGACTAGCGGGAGTTTTGCCGGGGAGCTGTTTTTT.

This chain joins TRBV5-1 and TRBJ2-2; 7 nucleotides match TRBD2. CDR3 length: 15 amino acids. Germline CDR1 SGHRS, CDR2 YFSETQ. V was pared by 4 bases and J by 4 bases, with 7 bases of the junction left unmatched. DNA for the CDR3: TGCGCCAGCAGCCCGGGGGTAGCGGGCACCGGGGAGCTGTTTTTT. This translates into CASSPGVAGTGELFF.

This clone was counted once. CDR3 amino acids: CASRILRQGRTDTQYF. The CDR3 bases are TGTGCCAGCAGGATCCTCCGGCAGGGCCGCACAGATACGCAGTATTTT. The rearrangement uses TRBV27 and TRBJ2-3; D perhaps matches TRBD1 (5 bases). V was pared by 6 bases and J by 1 base, with 17 bases between. Looked up from germline, CDR1 is MNHEY and CDR2 is SMNVEV (reference sequence). CDR3 length: 16 amino acids.